Each of the 8 T cell receptor beta chains below was sequenced from the same sample in a study of blood T cell repertoires in COVID-19. Some clones are missing from TCRdb's copy, which holds only in-frame ones; the method was immunoSEQ multiplex PCR. In the table there are about 260,000 clones, about 86% of which are singletons. The sample consisted of PBMCs or T cells enriched from blood (not recorded which). Receptor source: a man aged 25 to 40 with acute COVID-19.

This sequence joins TRBV6-2 or TRBV6-3 and TRBJ2-1; possible D gene TRBD1, 5 bases. The CDR3 runs 14 residues. V shed 6 bases and J shed 0 bases, with 9 bases lying between them. Germline CDR1 reads MNHEY; CDR2 reads SVGEGT. The CDR3 loop reads CASSVDSSYNEQFF. The CDR3 bases are TGTGCCAGCAGCGTTGACAGCTCCTACAATGAGCAGTTCTTC.

The gene calls are TRBV6-1 and TRBJ2-5; D is possibly TRBD1 (6 bases). Germline V lookup: CDR1 MNHNS, CDR2 SASEGT. With 2 bases removed from V and 7 bases from J, the gap between germline ends came to 14 bases. The CDR3 extends over 14 amino acids. The CDR3 bases are TGTGCCAGCAGTGAACAGCGCCAGGGGCGGACCCAGTACTTC. This translates into CASSEQRQGRTQYF.

The chain couples TRBV6-5 to TRBJ1-2; 7 positions agree with TRBD1. V was clipped by 6 bases and J by 3 bases; unmatched bases: 7. The germline CDR1 and CDR2 sequences are MNHEY and SVGAGI. The CDR3 sequence is 14 residues long. The DNA for the CDR3 is TGTGCCAGCAGCTCGACAGGGCGGGACTATGGCTACACCTTC. Translated: CASSSTGRDYGYTF.

The rearrangement joins TRBV21-1 to TRBJ2-1; no DNA check was done on the table's D call, TRBD2. TRBV21-1 is annotated as a pseudogene. The CDR3 totals 19 residues. The CDR3 loop is CASSATGLAVERAYNEQFF. The CDR3 bases are TGTGCCAGCAGCGCAACGGGACTAGCGGTTGAAAGGGCCTACAATGAGCAGTTCTTC.

About this clone: A read error may produce the germline difference seen at one junction end. The gene calls are TRBV4-1 and TRBJ2-5; D is perhaps TRBD2 (5 bases). The CDR3 has 17 residues. Germline CDR1 is MGHRA and CDR2 is YSYEKL. The CDR3 reads CAGSQENGGAGHETQYF. The CDR3 DNA reads as TGCGCCGGCAGCCAAGAAAATGGCGGTGCGGGCCACGAGACCCAGTACTTC.

J is TRBJ2-1 and V is TRBV7-8; the D gene is possibly TRBD1 (6 bases). V lost 3 bases and J 9 bases, leaving 18 bases between the germline ends. Germline lookup yields CDR1 SGHVS and CDR2 FQNEAQ. The CDR3 extends over 15 amino acids. CDR3 protein: CASSLGAGPLVEQFF. CDR3 in DNA: TGTGCCAGCAGCTTGGGGGCAGGGCCCCTTGTTGAGCAGTTCTTC.

This chain links TRBV19 with TRBJ1-5; D remains unclear. CDR3 size: 13 residues. Trimming pared 3 bases from V and 3 bases from J, leaving 6 bases between. From germline, CDR1 is LNHDA and CDR2 SQIVND (reference sequence). CDR3 in amino acids: CASSITVNQPQHF. As DNA, the CDR3 is TGTGCCAGTAGTATTACAGTCAATCAGCCCCAGCATTTT.

V is TRBV7-9 and J is TRBJ1-4, with D possibly being TRBD1 (6 bases). V dropped 5 bases and J dropped 0 bases, with 10 bases sitting between them. Germline assignment: CDR1 SEHNR and CDR2 FQNEAQ (reference sequence). This CDR3 is 15 amino acids long. CDR3 in DNA: TGTGCCAGCAGCCCCGGACAGACAACTAATGAAAAACTGTTTTTT. Encoded protein: CASSPGQTTNEKLFF.